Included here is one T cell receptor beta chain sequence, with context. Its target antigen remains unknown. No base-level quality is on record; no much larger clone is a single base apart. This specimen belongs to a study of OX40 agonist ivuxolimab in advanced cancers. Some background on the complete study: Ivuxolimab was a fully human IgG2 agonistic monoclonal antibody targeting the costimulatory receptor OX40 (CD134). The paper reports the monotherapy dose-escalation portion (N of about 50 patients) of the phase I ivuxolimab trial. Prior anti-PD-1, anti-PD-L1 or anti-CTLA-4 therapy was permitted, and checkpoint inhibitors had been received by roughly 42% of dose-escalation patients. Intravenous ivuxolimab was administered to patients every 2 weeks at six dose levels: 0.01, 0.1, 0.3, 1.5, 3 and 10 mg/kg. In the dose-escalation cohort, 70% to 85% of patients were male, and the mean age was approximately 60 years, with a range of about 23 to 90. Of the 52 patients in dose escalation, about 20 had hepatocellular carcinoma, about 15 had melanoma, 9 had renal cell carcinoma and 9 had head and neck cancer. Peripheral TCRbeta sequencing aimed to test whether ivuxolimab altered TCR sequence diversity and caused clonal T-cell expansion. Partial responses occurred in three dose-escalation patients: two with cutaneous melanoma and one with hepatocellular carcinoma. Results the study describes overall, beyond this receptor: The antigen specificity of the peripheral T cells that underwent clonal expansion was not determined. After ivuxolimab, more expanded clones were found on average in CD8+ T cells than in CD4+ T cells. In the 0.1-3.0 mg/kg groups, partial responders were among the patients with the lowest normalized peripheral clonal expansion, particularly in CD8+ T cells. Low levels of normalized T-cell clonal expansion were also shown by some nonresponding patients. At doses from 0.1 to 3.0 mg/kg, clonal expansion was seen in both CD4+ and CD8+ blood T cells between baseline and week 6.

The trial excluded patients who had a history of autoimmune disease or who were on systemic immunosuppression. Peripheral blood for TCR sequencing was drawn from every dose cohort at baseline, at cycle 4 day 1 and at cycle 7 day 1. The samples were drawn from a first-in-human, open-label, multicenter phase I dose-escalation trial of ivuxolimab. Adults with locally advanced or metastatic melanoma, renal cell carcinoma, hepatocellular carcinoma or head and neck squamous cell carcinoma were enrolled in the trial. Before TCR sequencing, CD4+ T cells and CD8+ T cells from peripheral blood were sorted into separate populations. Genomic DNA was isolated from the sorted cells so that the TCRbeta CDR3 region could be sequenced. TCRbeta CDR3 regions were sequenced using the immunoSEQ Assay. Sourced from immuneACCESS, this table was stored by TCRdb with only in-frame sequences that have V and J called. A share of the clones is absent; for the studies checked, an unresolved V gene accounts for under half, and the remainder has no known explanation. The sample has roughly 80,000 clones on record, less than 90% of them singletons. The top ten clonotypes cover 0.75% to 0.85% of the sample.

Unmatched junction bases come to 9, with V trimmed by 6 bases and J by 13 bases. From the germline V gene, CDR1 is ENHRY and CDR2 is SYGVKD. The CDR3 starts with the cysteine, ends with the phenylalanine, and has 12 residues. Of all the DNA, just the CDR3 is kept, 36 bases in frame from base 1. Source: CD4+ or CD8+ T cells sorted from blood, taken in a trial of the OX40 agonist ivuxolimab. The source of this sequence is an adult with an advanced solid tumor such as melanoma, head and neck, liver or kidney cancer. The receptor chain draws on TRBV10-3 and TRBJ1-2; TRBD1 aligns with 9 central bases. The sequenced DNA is TGTGCCATCAGATCGGGACAGGGTGGAGGCACCTTC. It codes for CAIRSGQGGGTF.